This T cell receptor beta chain emerged from a study of blood T cells in healthy people across ages. Overall study findings and caveats: Measured against age, TCR beta diversity per million T cells decreased in a roughly linear manner. From one million sequenced T cells, diversity estimates were lower bounds. TCR beta diversity tracked closely with naive T cell percentage.

V dropped 1 base and J dropped 4 bases, with 13 bases sitting between them. Germline lookup yields CDR1 LGHDT and CDR2 YNNKEL (reference sequence). This CDR3 comprises 15 residues. Sample-barcoded 5' priming and a J-beta primer mix drove a second PCR of about 6 to 12 cycles. MiXCR was run by TCRdb on the 5' RACE reads, yielding one entry per CDR3 protein. The sample includes 650,000 to 1,000,000 distinct CDR3 sequences, roughly 46% seen only once; the top ten take around a sixth. Regarding this clonotype: Its antigen is unknown.

All donors came from Russia, were Caucasian and healthy, and spanned ages roughly 6 to 95. V is TRBV3-1 and J is TRBJ2-5; D may be TRBD1 (5 bases). The material sequenced was blood. This sequence was found in a man at least 80 years old in good health. The CDR3 loop is CASSQAAGQGETQYF. CDR3 nucleotide sequence: TGTGCCAGCAGCCAAGCGGCAGGGCAAGGAGAGACCCAGTACTTC.